This paragraph reports one T cell receptor (beta chain). This sample was included in a study of blood T cell repertoires in COVID-19. Sequenced by immunoSEQ multiplex PCR; TCRdb stores in-frame clones only, minus some. Of approximately 310,000 clones in the sample, around 86% are singletons; the top ten hold 4.5% to 6.5%. CDR3 length: 15 amino acids. Trimming took 9 bases from V and 4 from J; bases not matched to a gene: 9. Germline V gene lookup returns CDR1 LNHNV and CDR2 YYDKDF (reference sequence). Material for sequencing was PBMCs or T cells enriched from blood (not recorded which). The V gene is TRBV15, the J gene TRBJ2-5, with 12 bases identical to TRBD2. This TCR derives from a man between 60 and 75 years old who had recovered from COVID-19. Written as DNA, the CDR3 is TGTGCCACAAGTAACTCGGGACTAGCGGGAGAGACCCAGTACTTC. Translated, it gives CATSNSGLAGETQYF.